This TCR beta chain was sequenced for a study of shared clonotypes between healthy human individuals. General study findings and limits: Naive subsets, compared against memory subsets, generally had larger estimated richness values.

V lost 6 bases and J lost 7; bases outside the gene matches: 5. Germline values: CDR1 SNHLY, CDR2 FYNNEI. This CDR3 has 14 residues. Sequencing used immunoSEQ multiplex PCR; TCRdb keeps in-frame clones, though not all of them. Of about 2.4 million clones detected, just over 90% appear once; the ten largest clones hold 0.14%. Note on this clone: The target antigen is unknown.

This clonotype was sampled from a man between 18 and 29 years old in good health. The gene calls are TRBV2 and TRBJ1-4, with 10 bases identical to TRBD1. Sequencing was performed on naive CD4+ T cells sorted from blood. Subset defined: CD45RA+ positively selected. The CDR3 region has the DNA TGTGCCAGCAGGCAGACAGGGGGCGGTGAAAAACTGTTTTTT. Translated: CASRQTGGGEKLFF.